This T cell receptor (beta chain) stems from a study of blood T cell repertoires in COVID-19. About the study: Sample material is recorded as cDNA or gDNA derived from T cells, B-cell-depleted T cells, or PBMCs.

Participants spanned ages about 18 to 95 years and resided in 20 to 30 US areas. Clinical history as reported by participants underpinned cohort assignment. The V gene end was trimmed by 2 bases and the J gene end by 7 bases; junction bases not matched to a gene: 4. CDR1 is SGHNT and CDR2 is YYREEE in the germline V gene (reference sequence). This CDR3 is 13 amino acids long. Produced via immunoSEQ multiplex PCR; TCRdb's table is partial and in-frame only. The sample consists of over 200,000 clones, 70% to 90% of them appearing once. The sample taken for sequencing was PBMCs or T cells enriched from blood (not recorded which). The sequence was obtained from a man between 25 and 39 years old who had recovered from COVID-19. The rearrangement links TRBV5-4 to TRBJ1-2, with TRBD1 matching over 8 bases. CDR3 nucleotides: TGTGCCAGCAGCTTTCCGGACAGGGCTGGCTACACCTTC. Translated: CASSFPDRAGYTF.